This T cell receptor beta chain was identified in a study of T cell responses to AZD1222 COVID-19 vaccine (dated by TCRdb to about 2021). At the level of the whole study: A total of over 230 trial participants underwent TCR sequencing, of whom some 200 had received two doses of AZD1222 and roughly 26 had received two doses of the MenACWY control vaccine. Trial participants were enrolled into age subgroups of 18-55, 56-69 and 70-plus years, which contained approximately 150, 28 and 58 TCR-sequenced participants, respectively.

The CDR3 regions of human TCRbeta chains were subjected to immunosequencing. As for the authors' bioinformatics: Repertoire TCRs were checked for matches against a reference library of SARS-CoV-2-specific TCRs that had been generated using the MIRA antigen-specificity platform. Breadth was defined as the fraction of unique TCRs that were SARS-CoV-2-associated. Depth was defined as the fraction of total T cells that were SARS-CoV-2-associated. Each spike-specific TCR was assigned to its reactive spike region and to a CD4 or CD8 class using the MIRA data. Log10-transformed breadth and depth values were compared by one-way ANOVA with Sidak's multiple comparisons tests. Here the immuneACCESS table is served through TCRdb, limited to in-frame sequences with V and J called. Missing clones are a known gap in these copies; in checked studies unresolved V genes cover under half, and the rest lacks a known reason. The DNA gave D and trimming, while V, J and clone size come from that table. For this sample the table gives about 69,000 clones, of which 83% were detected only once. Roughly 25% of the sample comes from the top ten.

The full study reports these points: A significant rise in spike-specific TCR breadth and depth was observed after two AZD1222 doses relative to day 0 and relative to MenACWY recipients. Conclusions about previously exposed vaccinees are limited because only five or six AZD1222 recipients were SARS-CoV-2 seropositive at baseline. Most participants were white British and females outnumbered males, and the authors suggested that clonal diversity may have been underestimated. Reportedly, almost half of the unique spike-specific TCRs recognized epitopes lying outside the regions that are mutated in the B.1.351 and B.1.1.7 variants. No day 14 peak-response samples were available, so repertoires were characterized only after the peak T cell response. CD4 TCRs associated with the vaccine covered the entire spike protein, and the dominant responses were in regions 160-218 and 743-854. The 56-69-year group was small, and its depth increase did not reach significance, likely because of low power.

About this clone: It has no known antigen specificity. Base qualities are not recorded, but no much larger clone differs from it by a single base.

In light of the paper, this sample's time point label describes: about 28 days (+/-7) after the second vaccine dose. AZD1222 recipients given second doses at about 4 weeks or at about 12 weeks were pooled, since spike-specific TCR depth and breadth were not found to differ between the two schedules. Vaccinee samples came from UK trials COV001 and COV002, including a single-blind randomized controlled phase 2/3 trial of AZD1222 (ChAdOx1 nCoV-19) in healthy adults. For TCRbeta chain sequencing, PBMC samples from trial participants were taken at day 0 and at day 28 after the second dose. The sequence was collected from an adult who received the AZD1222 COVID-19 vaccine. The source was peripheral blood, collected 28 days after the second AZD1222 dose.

The nucleotides read TGTGCCAGCAGCGTAGTCAGCGGGGGGGCGTATGAGCAGTTCTTC. The translation is CASSVVSGGAYEQFF. The chain is made from TRBV9 and TRBJ2-1, and 10 bases in between align with TRBD2. The CDR3 measures 15 amino acids from cysteine to phenylalanine. Kept here is only the CDR3 DNA, which spans 45 bases and is read in frame from base 1. V trim: 0 bases; J trim: 8 bases; unmatched bases: 5. The germline V gene provides CDR1 SGDLS and CDR2 YYNGEE.